The 24 T cell receptor beta chains presented below share a single source sample, sequenced in a study of blood T cell repertoires in COVID-19. Sequenced by immunoSEQ multiplex PCR; TCRdb stores in-frame clones only, minus some. The repertoire includes about 270,000 clones, about 89% of them detected once, and over 7.5% sits in the top ten. The sequenced material came from peripheral blood. Receptors originate from a man aged 40-49 years who had recovered from COVID-19.

The J gene is TRBJ2-5, the V gene TRBV19, with D maybe TRBD1 (6 bases). Per the germline V gene, CDR1 is LNHDA and CDR2 is SQIVND (reference sequence). V was clipped by 1 base and J by 4 bases, with 16 bases between them. CDR3 length: 16 residues. CDR3 region: CASSIVGQGSRETQYF. The CDR3 DNA follows: TGTGCCAGTAGTATAGTAGGGCAGGGGAGTCGAGAGACCCAGTACTTC.

The chain has TRBV19 and TRBJ2-2; tentatively, D is TRBD2 (5 bases). The germline gives CDR1 LNHDA, CDR2 SQIVND (reference sequence). CDR3 length: 16 amino acids. Trimming pared 5 bases from V and 4 bases from J, leaving 17 bases between. In nucleotides, the CDR3 is TGTGCCAGTAGTGGCCTGAGGGAGAGGGTCACCGGGGAGCTGTTTTTT. It is translated as CASSGLRERVTGELFF.

The CDR3 region has the DNA TGTGCCAGCAGCCCATCCGGACTAGCGGACCCCTTGGAGCAGTACTTC. Translation: CASSPSGLADPLEQYF. V usage is TRBV3-1 (or the pseudogene TRBV3-2) and J usage is TRBJ2-7; 10 bases line up with TRBD2. The CDR3 is 16 amino acids. V dropped 4 bases and J dropped 7; count of bases not matched to a gene: 13. Germline V gene sequence: CDR1 LGHDT, CDR2 YNNKEL (reference sequence).

V usage is TRBV7-2 and J usage is TRBJ1-5, with D unclear. V was trimmed by 8 bases and J by 4 bases, leaving 15 bases between them. The germline CDR1 and CDR2 sequences are SGHTA and FQGNSA. CDR3 length: 14 amino acids. The CDR3 spells CASAEGRFNQPQHF. The CDR3 DNA reads as TGTGCCAGCGCGGAGGGCAGGTTTAATCAGCCCCAGCATTTT. Drawing the rest from reference TRBV7-2 and TRBJ1-5, the complete variable domain is GAGVSQSPSNKVTEKGKDVELRCDPISGHTALYWYRQSLGQGLEFLIYFQGNSAPDKSGLPSDRFSAERTGGSVSTLTIQRTQQEDSAVYLCASAEGRFNQPQHFGDGTRLSIL.

The CDR3: CASSSYAGQSNQPQHF. CDR3 coding DNA: TGTGCCAGCAGTTCGTACGCGGGACAGAGCAATCAGCCCCAGCATTTT. This rearrangement joins TRBV28 to TRBJ1-5, with TRBD1 identical over 7 bases. CDR1 is MDHEN and CDR2 is SYDVKM in the germline V gene. The CDR3 is 16 residues long. With V trimmed by 4 bases and J by 1 base, 7 bases remained unmatched.

V is TRBV5-8 and J is TRBJ1-3; D not certain. The germline CDR1 and CDR2 sequences are SGHTS and YDEGEE. With 1 base removed from V and 0 bases from J, the gap between germline ends came to 11 bases. The CDR3 covers 16 residues. The CDR3, as DNA: TGTGCCAGCAGCTTGAACAGCCTCCTCTCTGGAAACACCATATATTTT. Translation gives CASSLNSLLSGNTIYF. The whole variable domain, remainder taken from reference TRBV5-8 and TRBJ1-3, is EAGVTQSPTHLIKTRGQQATLRCSPISGHTSVYWYQQALGLGLQFLLWYDEGEERNRGNFPPRFSGRQFPNYSSELNVNALELEDSALYLCASSLNSLLSGNTIYFGEGSWLTVV.

V gene TRBV5-6 combines with J gene TRBJ2-7; D is uncertain. V shed 5 bases and J shed 4 bases, with 13 bases lying between them. Germline V gives CDR1 SGHDT, CDR2 YYEEEE. The CDR3 is 13 amino acids. CDR3: CASRVTTGYEQYF. The CDR3, as DNA: TGTGCCAGCAGGGTCACGACTGGTTACGAGCAGTACTTC. The full variable domain, in which reference TRBV5-6 and TRBJ2-7 provide the parts outside the CDR3, is DAGVTQSPTHLIKTRGQQVTLRCSPKSGHDTVSWYQQALGQGPQFIFQYYEEEERQRGNFPDRFSGHQFPNYSSELNVNALLLGDSALYLCASRVTTGYEQYFGPGTRLTVT.

The chain is built from TRBV12-3 or TRBV12-4 and TRBJ1-2; no clear D gene. The CDR3 is made up of 13 amino acids. Trimming pared 3 bases from V and 7 bases from J, leaving 12 bases between. The CDR3 reads CASSFDGAGGYTF. CDR3 nucleotides: TGTGCCAGCAGTTTCGATGGCGCGGGTGGCTACACCTTC.

The chain combines TRBV19 with TRBJ2-3; D possibly corresponds to TRBD1 (6 bases). Germline CDR1 reads LNHDA; CDR2 reads SQIVND (reference sequence). V lost 1 base to trimming and J lost 6 bases, with 14 bases between them. The CDR3 has 15 amino acids. The CDR3 coding sequence is TGTGCCAGTAGTATAGGTCACAGGGAATTGGATACGCAGTATTTT. It is translated as CASSIGHRELDTQYF.

In its sample, this clone was seen a few times. The V and J genes are TRBV29-1 and TRBJ1-1; D perhaps matches TRBD1 (5 bases). The V and J ends lost 6 bases and 3 bases respectively, with 8 bases between them. Germline CDR1 is SQVTM and CDR2 is ANQGSEA. The CDR3 has 11 residues. The CDR3 nucleotides read TGCAGCGTCCGGACACACACTGAAGCTTTCTTT. Residues: CSVRTHTEAFF.

This rearrangement joins TRBV18 to TRBJ2-5; D remains ambiguous. V was pared by 5 bases and J by 5 bases, with 9 bases between. This CDR3 has 12 residues. Germline V gene data show CDR1 as KGHSH and CDR2 as LQKENI. The CDR3: CASSAGVETQYF. DNA for the CDR3: TGTGCCAGCTCAGCCGGAGTGGAGACCCAGTACTTC.

This clone was seen a single time. The gene calls are TRBV4-2 and TRBJ1-1, with D possibly matching TRBD1 (6 bases). The CDR3 has 15 amino acids. V dropped 1 base and J dropped 6 bases, with 15 bases sitting between them. CDR1 and CDR2 from the germline V gene are LGHNA and YNFKEQ. CDR3 amino acids: CASSQGPGEGAEAFF. CDR3 DNA sequence: TGTGCCAGCAGCCAAGGTCCAGGGGAAGGGGCTGAAGCTTTCTTT.

The chain combines TRBV7-8 with TRBJ2-7, with 10 nucleotides matching TRBD1. After removal of 5 bases from V and 2 bases from J, the junction contained 12 bases not matched to a gene. Germline values: CDR1 SGHVS, CDR2 FQNEAQ. This CDR3 region has 17 residues. The CDR3 DNA reads as TGTGCCAGCAGCGAAAGCTTTACGGGACAGGGGACCTACGAGCAGTACTTC. Its translation is CASSESFTGQGTYEQYF.

The CDR3, as DNA: TGTGCCACCAGCAGAGATGCCCGGGACTATGAGCAGTTCTTC. Protein sequence: CATSRDARDYEQFF. This chain joins TRBV15 and TRBJ2-1; D is possibly TRBD2 (6 bases). This CDR3 has 14 residues. CDR1 LNHNV and CDR2 YYDKDF come from the germline V gene (reference sequence). V lost 0 bases, J lost 8 bases, and 11 bases lay in between.

The chain links TRBV12-3 or TRBV12-4 to TRBJ2-5; D possibly corresponds to TRBD2 (5 bases). The V gene lost 4 bases and the J gene lost 2 bases, with 8 bases spanning the gap. This CDR3 has 13 amino acids. The CDR3 protein is CASSSRRQETQYF. In DNA, the CDR3 is TGTGCCAGCAGTTCGCGGAGGCAAGAGACCCAGTACTTC.

V is TRBV6-6 and J is TRBJ1-1, with 8 bases aligning to TRBD1. Looked up from germline, CDR1 is MNHNY and CDR2 is SVGAGI (reference sequence). The CDR3 totals 15 residues. V lost 6 bases and J lost 4; bases outside the gene matches: 10. The CDR3 spells CASRSYTGGGTEAFF. In DNA, the CDR3 is TGTGCCAGCAGGTCCTATACAGGGGGGGGCACTGAAGCTTTCTTT.

The J gene is TRBJ2-3, the V gene TRBV5-4; maybe TRBD1 (6 bases). Germline V CDR1 and CDR2: SGHNT, YYREEE (reference sequence). V lost 3 bases and J 4 bases, leaving 21 bases between the germline ends. CDR3 length equals 17 residues. In DNA form, the CDR3 reads TGTGCCAGCAGCTGGGGGCCTACATCCTACAACGCAGATACGCAGTATTTT. It codes for CASSWGPTSYNADTQYF.

This chain uses TRBV7-9 with TRBJ1-1, with D maybe TRBD1 (6 bases). The CDR3 consists of 15 residues. The germline CDR1 and CDR2 sequences are SEHNR and FQNEAQ (reference sequence). Trimming cost V 6 bases and J 8 bases, with 22 bases left between them. In DNA, the CDR3 is TGTGCCAGCAGGCCTTATCGTACAGGGATATGGGAAGCTTTCTTT. Protein: CASRPYRTGIWEAFF. Complete variable domain (other parts from reference TRBV7-9 and TRBJ1-1): DTGVSQNPRHKITKRGQNVTFRCDPISEHNRLYWYRQTLGQGPEFLTYFQNEAQLEKSRLLSDRFSAERPKGSFSTLEIQRTEQGDSAMYLCASRPYRTGIWEAFFGQGTRLTVV.

The rearrangement uses TRBV6-5 and TRBJ2-7; 7 bases are shared with TRBD2. Per the germline V gene, CDR1 is MNHEY and CDR2 is SVGAGI. This CDR3 has 15 residues. V shed 2 bases, J shed 2 bases, and the junction held 6 bases outside the gene matches. CDR3 coding DNA: TGTGCCAGCAGTTACCGGACCGGGACTACCTACGAGCAGTACTTC. Translating gives CASSYRTGTTYEQYF.

V and J are TRBV30 and TRBJ2-7; 9 bases map to TRBD2. CDR3 length: 13 residues. Germline CDR1 reads GTSNPN; CDR2 reads SVGIG (reference sequence). The trim removed 7 bases at V and 4 bases at J, leaving 8 bases unmatched. The CDR3 loop reads CALMSLAGYEQYF. CDR3 sequence (DNA): TGTGCCTTGATGTCCCTAGCGGGATACGAGCAGTACTTC.

V and J are TRBV10-3 and TRBJ2-7; 9 nucleotides agree with TRBD2. This CDR3 spans 20 amino acids. Germline values: CDR1 ENHRY, CDR2 SYGVKD. The trim removed 5 bases at V and 2 bases at J, leaving 22 bases unmatched. The chain's CDR3 is CAISKRQDSPAGGMAYEQYF. The CDR3 region has the DNA TGTGCCATCAGTAAGCGACAGGACTCGCCGGCGGGAGGGATGGCCTACGAGCAGTACTTC.

This clone was seen a single time. The rearrangement uses TRBV18 and TRBJ1-1, with 9 bases aligning to TRBD1. There are 14 residues in the CDR3. The V segment lost 2 bases and the J segment 11 bases; nucleotides outside the gene matches: 9. Germline V lookup: CDR1 KGHSH, CDR2 LQKENI. CDR3 in DNA: TGTGCCAGCTCACCAAGACCGGGACAGGGCGCGGCTTTCTTT. Its protein is CASSPRPGQGAAFF.

The chain combines TRBV9 with TRBJ1-6, with 8 bases fitting TRBD1. Trimming took 3 bases from V and 10 from J; bases not matched to a gene: 12. This CDR3 spans 16 amino acids. Looked up from germline, CDR1 is SGDLS and CDR2 is YYNGEE. The CDR3 nucleotides read TGTGCCAGCAGCGAATCCTCTCAGGGGGCGCGATCACCCCTCCACTTT. This sequence encodes CASSESSQGARSPLHF.

This clone appeared a single time. This chain connects TRBV5-1 to TRBJ2-5; possible D gene TRBD1, 5 bases. Deletions cut 0 bases from V and 7 bases from J, with 13 bases between. Germline CDR1 reads SGHRS; CDR2 reads YFSETQ. This CDR3 is 14 amino acids long. For the CDR3, the DNA is TGCGCCAGCAGCTTGGCGGCTGGGGCAGGGACCCAGTACTTC. It specifies CASSLAAGAGTQYF.